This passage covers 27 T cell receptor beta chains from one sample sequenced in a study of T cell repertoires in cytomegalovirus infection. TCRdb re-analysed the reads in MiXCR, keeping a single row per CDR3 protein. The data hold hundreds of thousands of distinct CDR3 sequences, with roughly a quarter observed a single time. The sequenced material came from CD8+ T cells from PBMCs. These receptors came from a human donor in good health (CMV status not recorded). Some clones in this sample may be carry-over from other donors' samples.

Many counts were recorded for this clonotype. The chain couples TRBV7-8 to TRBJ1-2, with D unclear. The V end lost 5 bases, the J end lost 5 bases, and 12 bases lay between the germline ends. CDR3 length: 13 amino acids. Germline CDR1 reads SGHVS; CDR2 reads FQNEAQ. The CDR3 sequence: CASSVGTDYGYTF. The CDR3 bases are TGTGCCAGCAGCGTAGGAACAGATTATGGCTACACCTTC.

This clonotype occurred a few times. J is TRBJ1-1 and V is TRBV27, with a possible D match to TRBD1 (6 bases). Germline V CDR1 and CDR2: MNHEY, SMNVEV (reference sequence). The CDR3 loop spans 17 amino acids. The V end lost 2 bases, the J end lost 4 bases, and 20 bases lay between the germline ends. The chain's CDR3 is CASSLPPLGGRATEAFF. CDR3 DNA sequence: TGTGCCAGCAGTTTACCGCCGTTGGGGGGCCGGGCCACTGAAGCTTTCTTT.

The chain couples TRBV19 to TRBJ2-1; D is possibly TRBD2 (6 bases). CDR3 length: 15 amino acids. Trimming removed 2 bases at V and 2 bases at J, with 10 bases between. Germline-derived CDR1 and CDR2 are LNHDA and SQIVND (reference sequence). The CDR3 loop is CASSITRRAYNEQFF. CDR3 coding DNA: TGTGCCAGTAGTATAACTAGGAGGGCCTACAATGAGCAGTTCTTC. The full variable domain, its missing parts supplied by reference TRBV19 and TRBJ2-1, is DGGITQSPKYLFRKEGQNVTLSCEQNLNHDAMYWYRQDPGQGLRLIYYSQIVNDFQKGDIAEGYSVSREKKESFPLTVTSAQKNPTAFYLCASSITRRAYNEQFFGPGTRLTVL.

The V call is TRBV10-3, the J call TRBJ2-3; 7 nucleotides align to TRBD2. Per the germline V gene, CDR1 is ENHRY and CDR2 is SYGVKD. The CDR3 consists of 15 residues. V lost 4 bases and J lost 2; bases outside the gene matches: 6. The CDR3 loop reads CAISGLADFTDTQYF. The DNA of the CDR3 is TGTGCCATCAGTGGGCTAGCGGATTTCACAGATACGCAGTATTTT.

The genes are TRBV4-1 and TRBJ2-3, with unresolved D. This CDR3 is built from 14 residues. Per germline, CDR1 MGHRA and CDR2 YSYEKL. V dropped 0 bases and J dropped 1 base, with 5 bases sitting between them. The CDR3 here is CASSQEVGTDTQYF. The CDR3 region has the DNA TGCGCCAGCAGCCAAGAGGTGGGCACAGATACGCAGTATTTT.

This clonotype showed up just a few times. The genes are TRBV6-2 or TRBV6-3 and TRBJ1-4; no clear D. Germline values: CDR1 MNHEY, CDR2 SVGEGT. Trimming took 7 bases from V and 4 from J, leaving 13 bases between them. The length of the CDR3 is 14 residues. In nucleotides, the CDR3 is TGTGCCAGCACCGCGTTGGTCCGTAATGAAAAACTGTTTTTT. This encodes CASTALVRNEKLFF.

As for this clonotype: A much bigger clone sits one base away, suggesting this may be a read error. The CDR3 region is CASSLLMDRLNTEAFF. CDR3 bases: TGTGCCAGCAGCTTGCTGATGGACAGGTTGAACACTGAAGCTTTCTTT. The V call is TRBV5-6, the J call TRBJ1-1; 7 bases line up with TRBD1. The junction had 6 bases not matched to a gene; V was cut back by 1 base and J by 0 bases. The CDR3 extends over 16 amino acids. The germline V gene encodes CDR1 SGHDT and CDR2 YYEEEE. The variable domain in full, with the rest retrieved from reference TRBV5-6 and TRBJ1-1, is DAGVTQSPTHLIKTRGQQVTLRCSPKSGHDTVSWYQQALGQGPQFIFQYYEEEERQRGNFPDRFSGHQFPNYSSELNVNALLLGDSALYLCASSLLMDRLNTEAFFGQGTRLTVV.

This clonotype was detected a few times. CDR3 sequence: CASSSILGAHQETQYF. In DNA form, the CDR3 reads TGTGCCAGCAGTTCCATCCTTGGGGCCCACCAAGAGACCCAGTACTTC. The rearrangement joins TRBV7-9 to TRBJ2-5, with a weak D call TRBD1 (5 bases). The CDR3 runs 16 residues. V was cut by 6 bases and J by 0 bases, with 17 bases left in between. The germline CDR1 and CDR2 sequences are SEHNR and FQNEAQ (reference sequence).

CDR3 region: CASSYWPGHYNSPLHF. The CDR3 DNA follows: TGTGCCAGCAGTTACTGGCCGGGACATTATAATTCACCCCTCCACTTT. This rearrangement joins TRBV27 to TRBJ1-6; D is perhaps TRBD1 (6 bases). CDR1 MNHEY and CDR2 SMNVEV come from the germline V gene (reference sequence). Trimming took 4 bases from V and 4 from J, leaving 14 bases between them. This CDR3 is 16 amino acids long.

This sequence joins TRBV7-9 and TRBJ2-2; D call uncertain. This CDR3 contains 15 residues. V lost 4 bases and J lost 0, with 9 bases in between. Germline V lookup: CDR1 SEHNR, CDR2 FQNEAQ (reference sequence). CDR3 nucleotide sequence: TGTGCCAGCAGCTCGTCTTCTACGAACACCGGGGAGCTGTTTTTT. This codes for CASSSSSTNTGELFF.

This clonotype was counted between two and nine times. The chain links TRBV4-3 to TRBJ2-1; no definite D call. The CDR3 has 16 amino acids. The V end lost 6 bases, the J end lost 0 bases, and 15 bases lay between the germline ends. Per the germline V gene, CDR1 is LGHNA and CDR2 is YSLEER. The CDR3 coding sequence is TGCGCCAGCAGTCCTAATTTACCAAGCTCCTACAATGAGCAGTTCTTC. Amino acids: CASSPNLPSSYNEQFF.

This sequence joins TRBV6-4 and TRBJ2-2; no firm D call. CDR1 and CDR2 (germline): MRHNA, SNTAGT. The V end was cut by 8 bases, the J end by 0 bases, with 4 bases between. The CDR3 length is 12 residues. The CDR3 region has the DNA TGTGCCAGCGGGCCGAACACCGGGGAGCTGTTTTTT. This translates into CASGPNTGELFF.

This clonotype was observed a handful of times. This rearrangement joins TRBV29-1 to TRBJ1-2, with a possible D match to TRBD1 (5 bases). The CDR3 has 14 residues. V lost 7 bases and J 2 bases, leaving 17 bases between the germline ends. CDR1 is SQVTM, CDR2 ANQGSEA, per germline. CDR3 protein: CSALAGGPNYGYTF. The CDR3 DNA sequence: TGCAGCGCCCTCGCCGGGGGACCCAACTATGGCTACACCTTC.

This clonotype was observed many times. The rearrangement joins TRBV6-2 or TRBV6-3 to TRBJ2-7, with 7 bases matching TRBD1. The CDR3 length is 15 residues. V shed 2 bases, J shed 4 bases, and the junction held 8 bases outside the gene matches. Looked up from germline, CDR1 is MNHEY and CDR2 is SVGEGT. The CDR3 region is CASSYNKRTGYEQYV. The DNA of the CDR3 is TGTGCCAGCAGTTACAATAAACGGACAGGATACGAGCAGTACGTC.

CDR3 amino acids: CASSQIAGTQETQYF. The CDR3, as DNA: TGTGCCAGCAGCCAAATAGCGGGGACGCAAGAGACCCAGTACTTC. The chain carries TRBV3-1 and TRBJ2-5; TRBD2 agrees at 8 bases. The CDR3 consists of 15 residues. Trimming removed 2 bases from V and 2 bases from J; junction bases left unmatched: 4. Per the germline V gene, CDR1 is LGHDT and CDR2 is YNNKEL (reference sequence).

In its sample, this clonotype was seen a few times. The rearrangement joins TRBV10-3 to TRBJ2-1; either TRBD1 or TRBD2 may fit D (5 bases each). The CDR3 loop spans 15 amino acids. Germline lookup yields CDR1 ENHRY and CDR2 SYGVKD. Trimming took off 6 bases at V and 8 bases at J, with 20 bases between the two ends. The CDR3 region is CAIRTRDPINDEQFF. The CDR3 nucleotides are TGTGCCATCAGGACCCGGGACCCGATTAACGATGAGCAGTTCTTC.

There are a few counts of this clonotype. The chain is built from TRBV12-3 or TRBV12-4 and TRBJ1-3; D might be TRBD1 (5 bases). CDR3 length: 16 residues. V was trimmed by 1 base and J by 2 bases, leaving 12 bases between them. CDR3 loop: CASSLDKTGTGNTIYF. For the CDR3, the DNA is TGTGCCAGCAGTTTAGATAAAACAGGAACTGGAAACACCATATATTTT.

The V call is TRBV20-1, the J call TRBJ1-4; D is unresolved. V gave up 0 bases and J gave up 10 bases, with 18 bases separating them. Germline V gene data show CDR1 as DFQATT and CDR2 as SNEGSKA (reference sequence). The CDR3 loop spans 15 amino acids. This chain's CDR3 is CSARDREAVNGKLFF. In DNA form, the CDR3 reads TGCAGTGCTAGAGATCGTGAGGCCGTGAACGGAAAACTGTTTTTT.

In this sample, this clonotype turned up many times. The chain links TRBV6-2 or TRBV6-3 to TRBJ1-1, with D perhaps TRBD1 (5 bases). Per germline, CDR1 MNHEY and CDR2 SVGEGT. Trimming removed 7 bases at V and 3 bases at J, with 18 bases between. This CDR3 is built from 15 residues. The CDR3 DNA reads TGTGCCAGCATTCCCAGAGGGGCGAGGGACACTGAAGCTTTCTTT. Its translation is CASIPRGARDTEAFF.

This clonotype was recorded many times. The CDR3 coding sequence is TGTGCCAGCAGCTTTGGACGGATGAACACTGAAGCTTTCTTT. It is translated as CASSFGRMNTEAFF. The chain employs TRBV7-8 and TRBJ1-1; D unclear. CDR3 size: 14 residues. In germline, CDR1 is SGHVS, CDR2 FQNEAQ. V was trimmed by 3 bases and J by 0 bases, leaving 8 bases between them.

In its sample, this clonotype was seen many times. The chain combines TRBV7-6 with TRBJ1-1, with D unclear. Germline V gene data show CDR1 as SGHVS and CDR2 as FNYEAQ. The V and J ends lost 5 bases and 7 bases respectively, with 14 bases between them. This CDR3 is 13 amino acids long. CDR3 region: CASSPGRGNEAFF. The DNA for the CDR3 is TGTGCCAGCAGCCCCGGACGAGGGAATGAAGCTTTCTTT. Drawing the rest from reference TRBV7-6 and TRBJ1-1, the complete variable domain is GAGVSQSPRYKVTKRGQDVALRCDPISGHVSLYWYRQALGQGPEFLTYFNYEAQQDKSGLPNDRFSAERPEGSISTLTIQRTEQRDSAMYRCASSPGRGNEAFFGQGTRLTVV.

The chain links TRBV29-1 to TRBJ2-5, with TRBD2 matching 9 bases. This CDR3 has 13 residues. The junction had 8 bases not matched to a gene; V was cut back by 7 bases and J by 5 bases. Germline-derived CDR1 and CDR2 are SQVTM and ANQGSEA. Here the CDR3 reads CSGRGGSAETQYF. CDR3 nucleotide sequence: TGCAGCGGGCGGGGGGGCAGTGCGGAGACCCAGTACTTC.

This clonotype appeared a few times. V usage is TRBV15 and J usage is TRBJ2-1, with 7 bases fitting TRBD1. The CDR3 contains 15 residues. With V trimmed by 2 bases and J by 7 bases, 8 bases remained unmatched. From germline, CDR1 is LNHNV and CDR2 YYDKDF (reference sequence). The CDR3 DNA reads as TGTGCCACCAGCAGATCAAGACAGGGTAAAAATGAGCAGTTCTTC. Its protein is CATSRSRQGKNEQFF.

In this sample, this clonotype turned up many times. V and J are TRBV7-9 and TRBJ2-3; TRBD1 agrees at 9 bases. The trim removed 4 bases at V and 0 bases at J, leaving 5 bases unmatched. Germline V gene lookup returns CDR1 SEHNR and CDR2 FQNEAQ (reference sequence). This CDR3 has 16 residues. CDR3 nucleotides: TGTGCCAGCAGCTCCCCCGGGACAGGGAGCACAGATACGCAGTATTTT. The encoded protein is CASSSPGTGSTDTQYF.

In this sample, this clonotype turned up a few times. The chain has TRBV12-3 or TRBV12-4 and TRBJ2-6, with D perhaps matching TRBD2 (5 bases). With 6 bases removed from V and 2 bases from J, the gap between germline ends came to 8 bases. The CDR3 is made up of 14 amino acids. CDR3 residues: CASSAGPGANVLTF. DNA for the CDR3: TGTGCCAGCAGCGCGGGTCCTGGGGCCAACGTCCTGACTTTC.

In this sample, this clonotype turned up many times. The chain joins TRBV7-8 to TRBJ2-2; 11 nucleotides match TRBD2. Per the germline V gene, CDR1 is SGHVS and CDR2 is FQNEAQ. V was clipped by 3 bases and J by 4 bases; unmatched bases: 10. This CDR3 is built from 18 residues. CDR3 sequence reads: CASSFPGTSGPGTGELFF. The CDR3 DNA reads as TGTGCCAGCAGCTTCCCAGGGACTAGCGGCCCGGGCACCGGGGAGCTGTTTTTT.

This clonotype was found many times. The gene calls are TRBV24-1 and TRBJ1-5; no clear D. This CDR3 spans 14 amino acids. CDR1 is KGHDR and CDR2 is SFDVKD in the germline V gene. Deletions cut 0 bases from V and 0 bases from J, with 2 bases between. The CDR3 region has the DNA TGTGCCACCAGTGATTTGAATAGCAATCAGCCCCAGCATTTT. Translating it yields CATSDLNSNQPQHF.